The rows below give T cell receptor beta chains drawn from one sample of a study of blood T cell repertoires in COVID-19. Produced via immunoSEQ multiplex PCR; TCRdb's table is partial and in-frame only. The table lists 250,000 to 300,000 clones, 88% of them singletons. The material sequenced was PBMCs or T cells enriched from blood (not recorded which). The receptor set was obtained from a woman in her sixties in a cohort exposed to, infected with or recovered from COVID-19 (not recorded which). CDR3s include the opening cysteine and the closing phenylalanine or tryptophan. The D gene is left open where the match is weak. Clone sizes are given selectively: once, few, many, or a class where the clone is expanded.

d_call,v_call,cdr3_length,j_call,clone_size,cdr3_nt,cdr3_aa
TRBD2,TRBV2,12,TRBJ2-1,.,TGTGCCAGCAGTTGGACTAGCGTCGAGCAGTTCTTC,CASSWTSVEQFF
TRBD1,TRBV15,15,TRBJ1-1,once,TGTGCCACCAGCAGAGCCCGGACAGGAAACACTGAAGCTTTCTTT,CATSRARTGNTEAFF
.,TRBV7-5,17,TRBJ1-5,.,TGTGCCAGAAGCTTCCGACAGATATTTGTTAGCAATCAGCCCCAGCATTTT,CARSFRQIFVSNQPQHF
.,TRBV19,15,TRBJ2-6,.,TGTGCCAGTAGTTTACAGGGAACTGGGGCCAACGTCCTGACTTTC,CASSLQGTGANVLTF
TRBD2,TRBV18,15,TRBJ2-3,.,TGTGCCAGCTCACCACAGGGAGGGATGCCAGATACGCAGTATTTT,CASSPQGGMPDTQYF
.,TRBV19,16,TRBJ1-4,.,TGTGCCAGTAGTATCTTCCGATCTACTACTAATGAAAAACTGTTTTTT,CASSIFRSTTNEKLFF
.,TRBV20-1,18,TRBJ2-1,.,TGCAGTGCTAGTGGGTTTTCCCTACCCGTTTCCTCCTACAATGAGCAGTTCTTC,CSASGFSLPVSSYNEQFF
TRBD1,TRBV9,15,TRBJ1-2,.,TGTGCCAGCAGCGTAGGGGGACAGACAGTCGGTGGCTACACCTTC,CASSVGGQTVGGYTF
TRBD1,TRBV28,15,TRBJ1-5,.,TGTGCCAGCAGTTTTGGGGGGACAGGGGGTCAGCCCCAGCATTTT,CASSFGGTGGQPQHF
TRBD1,TRBV5-4,14,TRBJ2-1,.,TGTGCCAGCAAACCGGGACAGGGTTTTGATGAGCAGTTCTTC,CASKPGQGFDEQFF
.,TRBV5-4,14,TRBJ2-7,.,TGTGCCAGCAGCGGAGGGGACAGTTCCTTGGAACAGTACTTC,CASSGGDSSLEQYF
.,TRBV10-3,15,TRBJ1-1,.,TGTGCCATCAGTGAGTCAGGGGTGTACGAGACTGAAGCTTTCTTT,CAISESGVYETEAFF
TRBD2,TRBV7-3,15,TRBJ2-1,.,TGTGCCAGCAGCCGCCGGGAGGGAGCCTACAATGAGCAGTTCTTC,CASSRREGAYNEQFF
TRBD1,TRBV3-1/TRBV3-2,17,TRBJ1-5,.,TGTGCCAGCAGCGAGCCCCTAGGACAGGCCATGGGGGGGCCCCAGCATTTT,CASSEPLGQAMGGPQHF
TRBD1,TRBV7-3,18,TRBJ2-6,.,TGTGCCAGCAGCCCGCAACCGACCACAGGGGCTGGGGCCAACGTCCTGACTTTC,CASSPQPTTGAGANVLTF
.,TRBV7-2,16,TRBJ1-5,.,TGTGCCAGCAGCTTAGGAGGGAAGGTGAGCAATCAGCCCCAGCATTTT,CASSLGGKVSNQPQHF
.,TRBV29-1,14,TRBJ1-4,.,TGCAGCGTTGAAGACGGGTTGACTCCGGAAAAACTGTTTTTT,CSVEDGLTPEKLFF
TRBD2,TRBV2,14,TRBJ2-1,.,TGTGCCAGCAACGGCGGGAGCGGGTACAATGAGCAGTTCTTC,CASNGGSGYNEQFF
.,TRBV20-1,17,TRBJ1-5,.,TGCAGTGCTAGTTGGGGAGGTCGAAGGGTAGGCAATCAGCCCCAGCATTTT,CSASWGGRRVGNQPQHF
TRBD2,TRBV6-4,17,TRBJ2-1,.,TGTGCCAGCAGCAGGGATCTAGCGGGAGGAAATGGTAATGAGCAGTTCTTC,CASSRDLAGGNGNEQFF
TRBD2,TRBV4-3,17,TRBJ2-5,.,TGCGCCAGCAGCCAAGGAGTGGTGGCTAGCGGAAGAGAGACCCAGTACTTC,CASSQGVVASGRETQYF
TRBD2,TRBV6-6,17,TRBJ2-1,.,TGTGCCAGCAGTCCCCGACCTAGCGGCCTAATCCACAATGAGCAGTTCTTC,CASSPRPSGLIHNEQFF
TRBD1,TRBV11-2,16,TRBJ2-3,.,TGTGCCAGCAGCAGGGACAGGGCCTCGCGCACAGATACGCAGTATTTT,CASSRDRASRTDTQYF
TRBD2,TRBV7-9,13,TRBJ2-7,.,TGTGCCAGCAGCTTAGCGGGAGGGGACGAGCAGTACTTC,CASSLAGGDEQYF
.,TRBV5-5,16,TRBJ2-3,.,TGTGCCAGCAGCTTGGGGGCTAGCTTAATCACAGATACGCAGTATTTT,CASSLGASLITDTQYF
.,TRBV5-4,14,TRBJ2-3,.,TGTGCCAGCAGCTTCCCCTCTAGCACAGATACGCAGTATTTT,CASSFPSSTDTQYF
.,TRBV3-1/TRBV3-2,15,TRBJ1-4,.,TGTGCCAGCAGCCAAGAATTGGCCCTCGTTGTTGGACTGTTTTTT,CASSQELALVVGLFF
TRBD2,TRBV7-3,16,TRBJ2-3,.,TGTGCCAGCAGCCAGGCACTAGCGGGAGGGCAGGGTACGCAGTATTTT,CASSQALAGGQGTQYF
.,TRBV6-1,15,TRBJ2-7,few,TGTGCCAGCAGTGAGTCACCGGGACACCCCTACGAGCAGTACTTC,CASSESPGHPYEQYF
.,TRBV19,16,TRBJ1-4,.,TGTGCCAGTAAGGTCCGGCAGACTGCAACTAATGAAAAACTGTTTTTT,CASKVRQTATNEKLFF
.,TRBV6-2/TRBV6-3,15,TRBJ1-2,.,TGTGCCAGCAGTTACTCAGAGGGGGACCTTTATGGCTACACCTTC,CASSYSEGDLYGYTF
TRBD1,TRBV19,12,TRBJ2-1,.,TGTGCCAGCCACCTCAGGGGGAATGAGCAGTTCTTC,CASHLRGNEQFF
TRBD1,TRBV19,15,TRBJ1-1,.,TGTGCCAGTAAGGGGCAGGGGGGCCTCTACACTGAAGCTTTCTTT,CASKGQGGLYTEAFF
.,TRBV6-5,15,TRBJ1-5,.,TGTGCCAGCCGCAGGGGTAGTGGGAGCAATCAGCCCCAGCATTTT,CASRRGSGSNQPQHF
.,TRBV7-9,13,TRBJ1-6,.,TGTGCCAGCAGCTTAGCAAGCGATTCACCCCTCCACTTT,CASSLASDSPLHF
TRBD2,TRBV7-3,16,TRBJ2-1,.,TGTGCCAGCAGCTTAGGAGGGGTGCGGGAGTACAATGAGCAGTTCTTC,CASSLGGVREYNEQFF
TRBD1,TRBV5-1,15,TRBJ2-5,.,TGCGCCACCCCCACGAGAGACAGGGCGCAAGAGACCCAGTACTTC,CATPTRDRAQETQYF
.,TRBV7-3,14,TRBJ2-7,.,TGTGCCAGCAGCTTACAAGGGGCCCCCTACGAGCAGTACTTC,CASSLQGAPYEQYF
TRBD2,TRBV24-1,17,TRBJ2-7,.,TGTGCCACCAGTGGCTGGGTAGCGGGAGAGGACACCTACGAGCAGTACTTC,CATSGWVAGEDTYEQYF
TRBD1,TRBV19,15,TRBJ1-4,once,TGTGCCAGTAGTGGGCCGGGACAGCCAAATGAAAAACTGTTTTTT,CASSGPGQPNEKLFF
TRBD1,TRBV10-3,14,TRBJ1-5,few,TGTGCCATCAGTGATACAGGGGGCGGCCAGCCCCAGCATTTT,CAISDTGGGQPQHF
.,TRBV30,16,TRBJ2-7,.,TGTGCCTGGAGTGTACCTCACGGCGGGAATTCCTACGAGCAGTACTTC,CAWSVPHGGNSYEQYF
TRBD1,TRBV6-5,14,TRBJ2-7,.,TGTGCCAGCAGAAGACAGGGAGATAGCTACGAGCAGTACTTC,CASRRQGDSYEQYF
.,TRBV2,16,TRBJ2-5,.,TGTGCCAGCAGCCCTACAGGGGGGGGGAGGCAAGAGACCCAGTACTTC,CASSPTGGGRQETQYF
.,TRBV24-1,13,TRBJ2-7,.,TGTGCCACCAGTCACCGAGGCACCTACGAGCAGTACTTC,CATSHRGTYEQYF
.,TRBV19,13,TRBJ2-5,.,TGTGCCAGTAGGCGACATGACCAAGAGACCCAGTACTTC,CASRRHDQETQYF
TRBD1,TRBV4-1,13,TRBJ1-5,.,TGCGCCAGCAGCCAGGGACAGAATCAGCCCCAGCATTTT,CASSQGQNQPQHF
.,TRBV5-1,16,TRBJ1-3,.,TGCGCCAGCAGCCCTGGACAATTGAGCTCTGGAAACACCATATATTTT,CASSPGQLSSGNTIYF
TRBD2,TRBV29-1,15,TRBJ2-1,.,TGCAGCGTTGAACTTAGCGGGAATAAGTACAATGAGCAGTTCTTC,CSVELSGNKYNEQFF
TRBD2,TRBV5-4,18,TRBJ2-2,.,TGTGCCAGCAGCCCTGGGACTAGCGGGAGGATAGGCTCCGGGGAGCTGTTTTTT,CASSPGTSGRIGSGELFF
.,TRBV3-1/TRBV3-2,18,TRBJ2-7,.,TGTGCCAGCAGCCAAGACCGGTGGGGGGACCCTCTCTCCTACGAGCAGTACTTC,CASSQDRWGDPLSYEQYF
TRBD1,TRBV3-1/TRBV3-2,16,TRBJ2-5,.,TGTGCCAGCAGCCAAGCCGGGACAGGTATCGTAGGGACCCAGTACTTC,CASSQAGTGIVGTQYF